These 8 T cell receptor beta chains were sequenced from one sample in a study of T-cell reconstitution after alpha-beta-depleted transplantation in children. Preparing the TCRbeta library involved the use of unique molecular identifiers. Each CDR3 protein is one row after TCRdb ran MiXCR on the PCR reads. Of approximately 97,000 distinct CDR3 sequences listed, approximately 6% are singletons. The sequenced sample was PBMCs, mostly from graft donor cells, obtained 60 days after TCRalphabeta/CD19-depleted stem cell transplant. These receptor sequences come from a female patient between 2 and 15 years old who had a stem cell transplant for Fanconi anemia, so the T cells may come from the graft donor.

This chain uses TRBV28 with TRBJ2-4, with D perhaps TRBD2 (6 bases). This CDR3 has 18 amino acids. V lost 6 bases and J lost 6, with 27 bases in between. CDR1 and CDR2 from the germline V gene are MDHEN and SYDVKM. The CDR3 protein is CASRPGYVNRDGRNIQYF. As DNA, the CDR3 is TGTGCCAGCAGACCGGGGTACGTCAACCGGGACGGGAGAAACATTCAGTACTTC.

This clonotype was counted at least ten times. The gene calls are TRBV12-3 or TRBV12-4 and TRBJ2-7; TRBD1 or TRBD2 may be the D gene (5 bases each). This CDR3 region has 13 residues. Trimming removed 8 bases from V and 2 bases from J, with 13 bases in between. CDR3 sequence (DNA): TGTGCCAGCGCCCGGGGCCAAACCTACGAGCAGTACTTC. Its protein is CASARGQTYEQYF.

Ten or more counts support this clonotype. The chain combines TRBV20-1 with TRBJ2-1; no firm D call. Germline V lookup: CDR1 DFQATT, CDR2 SNEGSKA (reference sequence). The length of the CDR3 is 13 residues. Trimming took 5 bases from V and 2 from J, leaving 10 bases between them. In nucleotides, the CDR3 is TGCAGTGCTGGCAGGAACACCTACAATGAGCAGTTCTTC. Protein product: CSAGRNTYNEQFF.

This clonotype has ten or more counts. The chain has TRBV12-3 or TRBV12-4 and TRBJ2-2, with D perhaps being TRBD1 or TRBD2 (5 bases each). This CDR3 is built from 15 residues. Trimming removed 6 bases at V and 3 bases at J, with 14 bases between. Here the CDR3 DNA reads TGTGCCAGCAGCCTGACAGTGGGAGACACCGGGGAGCTGTTTTTT. Amino acids: CASSLTVGDTGELFF.

This clonotype showed up many times. This rearrangement joins TRBV4-2 to TRBJ2-3; a weak D match, TRBD1 (8 bases). This CDR3 spans 15 amino acids. CDR1 and CDR2 (germline): LGHNA, YNFKEQ. Trimming removed 2 bases from V and 5 bases from J, with 14 bases in between. The CDR3 nucleotides read TGTGCCAGCAGCCAAATGGACAGGGAGGGAGATACGCAGTATTTT. Residues: CASSQMDREGDTQYF.

The chain couples TRBV11-2 to TRBJ2-6, with TRBD2 identical over 10 bases. Trimming at V came to 5 bases and at J to 2 bases, leaving 9 bases not matched to a gene. The CDR3 extends over 18 amino acids. CDR1 is SGHAT, CDR2 FQNNGV, per germline. The CDR3 reads CASSRSPAGGPGANVLTF. The CDR3 DNA reads TGTGCCAGCAGCCGATCCCCAGCGGGGGGGCCTGGGGCCAACGTCCTGACTTTC. Based on the CDR3 plus reference TRBV11-2 and TRBJ2-6, the full variable domain is EAGVAQSPRYKIIEKRQSVAFWCNPISGHATLYWYQQILGQGPKLLIQFQNNGVVDDSQLPKDRFSAERLKGVDSTLKIQPAKLEDSAVYLCASSRSPAGGPGANVLTFGAGSRLTVL.

This clonotype was observed many times. J is TRBJ2-3 and V is TRBV20-1, with D hard to call. CDR1 and CDR2 from the germline V gene are DFQATT and SNEGSKA (reference sequence). Trimming pared 0 bases from V and 0 bases from J, leaving 7 bases between. This CDR3 contains 14 residues. The CDR3 reads CSARDWLSTDTQYF. CDR3 bases: TGCAGTGCTAGAGATTGGTTGAGCACAGATACGCAGTATTTT.

This clonotype was counted ten times or more. The V gene is TRBV21-1, the J gene TRBJ2-3; TRBD2 is the table's D call and was not checked against the DNA. TRBV21-1 is a documented pseudogene. The CDR3 is 17 amino acids. This CDR3 reads CASSKIRTSDGTDTQYF. CDR3 sequence (DNA): TGTGCCAGCAGCAAAATAAGGACTAGCGATGGCACAGATACGCAGTATTTT.